Below are 7 T cell receptor beta chains sequenced from a single sample in a study of blood T cell repertoires in COVID-19. TCRdb keeps only in-frame clones here, not all; method: immunoSEQ multiplex PCR. The sample lists about 65,000 clones, about 94% occurring once. Sequencing was carried out using peripheral blood. These receptors originate from a man between 70 and 80 years old with active COVID-19.

The V gene is TRBV7-9, the J gene TRBJ2-5, with 7 bases identical to TRBD1. Germline CDR1 is SEHNR and CDR2 is FQNEAQ (reference sequence). The V and J ends lost 5 bases and 1 base, in that order; junction bases with no gene match: 7. This CDR3 is built from 15 residues. The CDR3 protein is CASSVNRGLQETQYF. CDR3 nucleotides: TGTGCCAGCAGCGTTAACAGGGGCCTCCAAGAGACCCAGTACTTC.

The V gene is TRBV6-5, the J gene TRBJ2-1; 11 bases fit TRBD2. This CDR3 spans 14 amino acids. CDR1 and CDR2 from the germline V gene are MNHEY and SVGAGI. The V and J ends lost 6 bases and 12 bases, in that order; junction bases with no gene match: 10. CDR3 sequence: CASSWGLAGGGQFF. The DNA for the CDR3 is TGTGCCAGCAGCTGGGGGCTAGCGGGGGGAGGGCAGTTCTTC.

The chain recombines TRBV5-1 with TRBJ1-2; 8 positions match TRBD1. Trimming removed 4 bases from V and 0 bases from J; junction bases left unmatched: 8. Germline V gene data show CDR1 as SGHRS and CDR2 as YFSETQ. The CDR3 has 16 amino acids. Written as DNA, the CDR3 is TGCGCCAGCAGCGTGGGACAGGTGGACGCTAACTATGGCTACACCTTC. Its translation is CASSVGQVDANYGYTF.

V and J are TRBV5-6 and TRBJ2-3, with 10 bases aligning to TRBD2. V shed 0 bases, J shed 6 bases, and the junction held 1 base outside the gene matches. The CDR3 totals 14 residues. Germline V gene lookup returns CDR1 SGHDT and CDR2 YYEEEE. The DNA for the CDR3 is TGTGCCAGCAGCTTGGATAGCGGGGGGGATACGCAGTATTTT. Translating it yields CASSLDSGGDTQYF.

This clone was counted once. J is TRBJ1-5 and V is TRBV15; 8 positions match TRBD1. CDR3 length: 14 residues. Trimming removed 4 bases from V and 6 bases from J; junction bases left unmatched: 5. The germline CDR1 and CDR2 sequences are LNHNV and YYDKDF (reference sequence). CDR3 loop: CATSNDRGIQPQHF. The CDR3 DNA is TGTGCCACCAGCAACGACAGGGGAATTCAGCCCCAGCATTTT.

On this clone itself: The same CDR3 can be traced to other DNA sequences in this sample. The chain joins TRBV5-1 to TRBJ2-5; the match to TRBD1 covers 8 bases. The CDR3 length is 14 residues. Germline V lookup: CDR1 SGHRS, CDR2 YFSETQ. Germline trimming cut 4 bases from V and 2 bases from J; bases unmatched to any gene: 4. The CDR3 DNA reads as TGCGCCAGCAGCCCTGGACAGGGACAAGAGACCCAGTACTTC. Translated, it gives CASSPGQGQETQYF. The complete variable domain, with remaining parts taken from reference TRBV5-1 and TRBJ2-5, reads KAGVTQTPRYLIKTRGQQVTLSCSPISGHRSVSWYQQTPGQGLQFLFEYFSETQRNKGNFPGRFSGRQFSNSRSEMNVSTLELGDSALYLCASSPGQGQETQYFGPGTRLLVL.

The rearrangement joins TRBV2 to TRBJ1-3; D gene uncertain. Germline CDR1 and CDR2: SNHLY and FYNNEI. The CDR3 is 13 residues long. V dropped 6 bases and J dropped 2 bases, with 8 bases sitting between them. CDR3 bases: TGTGCCAGCAGCTTAGTCCCTGGAAACACCATATATTTT. Translating gives CASSLVPGNTIYF.